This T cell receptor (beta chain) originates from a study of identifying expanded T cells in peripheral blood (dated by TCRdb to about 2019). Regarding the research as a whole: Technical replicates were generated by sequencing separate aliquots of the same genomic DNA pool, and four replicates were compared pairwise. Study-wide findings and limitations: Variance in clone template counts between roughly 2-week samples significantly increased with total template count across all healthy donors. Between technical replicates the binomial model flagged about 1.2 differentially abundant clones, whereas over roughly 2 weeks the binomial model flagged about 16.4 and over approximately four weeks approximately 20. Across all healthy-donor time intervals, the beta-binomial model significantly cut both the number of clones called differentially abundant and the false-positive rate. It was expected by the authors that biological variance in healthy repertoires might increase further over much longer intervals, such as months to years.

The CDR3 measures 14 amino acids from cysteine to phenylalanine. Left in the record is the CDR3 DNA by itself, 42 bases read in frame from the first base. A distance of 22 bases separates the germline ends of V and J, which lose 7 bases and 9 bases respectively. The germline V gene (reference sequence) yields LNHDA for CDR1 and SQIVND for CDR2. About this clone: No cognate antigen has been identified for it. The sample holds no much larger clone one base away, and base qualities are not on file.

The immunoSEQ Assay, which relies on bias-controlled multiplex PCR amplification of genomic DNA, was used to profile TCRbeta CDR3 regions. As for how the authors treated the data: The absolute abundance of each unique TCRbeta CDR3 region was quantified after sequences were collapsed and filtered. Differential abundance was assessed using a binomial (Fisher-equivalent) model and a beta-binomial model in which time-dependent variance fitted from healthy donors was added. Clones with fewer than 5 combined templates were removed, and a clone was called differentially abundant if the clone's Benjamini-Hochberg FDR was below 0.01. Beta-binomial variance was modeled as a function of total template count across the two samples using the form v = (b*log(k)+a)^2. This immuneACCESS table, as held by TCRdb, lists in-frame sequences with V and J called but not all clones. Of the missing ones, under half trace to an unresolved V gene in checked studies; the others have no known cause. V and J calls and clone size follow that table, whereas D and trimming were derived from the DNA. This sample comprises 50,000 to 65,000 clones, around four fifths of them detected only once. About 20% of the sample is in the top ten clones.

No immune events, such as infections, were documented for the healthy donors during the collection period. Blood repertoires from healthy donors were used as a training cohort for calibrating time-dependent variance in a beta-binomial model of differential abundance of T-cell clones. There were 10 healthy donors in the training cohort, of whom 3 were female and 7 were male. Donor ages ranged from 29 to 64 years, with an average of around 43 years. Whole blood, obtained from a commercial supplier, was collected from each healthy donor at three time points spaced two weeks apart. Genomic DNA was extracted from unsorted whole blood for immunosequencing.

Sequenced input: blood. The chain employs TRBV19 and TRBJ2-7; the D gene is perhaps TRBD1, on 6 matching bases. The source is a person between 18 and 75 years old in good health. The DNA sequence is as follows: TGTGCCAGTACCGAACAGGGCTCCGGTGGCGGGCAGTACTTC. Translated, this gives CASTEQGSGGGQYF.